This T cell receptor (beta chain) was obtained from a study of blood T cells in healthy people across ages. Then a second PCR, running roughly 7 to 11 cycles, was carried out with a sample-barcoded 5' primer and a J-beta primer mix. Every cDNA molecule carried a tag from a template-switch adaptor bearing 12 random nucleotides. TCRdb re-called the 5' RACE reads with MiXCR, one entry per CDR3 protein. The table lists around 1.1 million distinct CDR3 sequences, less than 45% of them singletons, with around 14% in the top ten. This clonotype has only a few counts. The authors isolated at least 6 million PBMCs per sample. This TCR derives from a man between 18 and 29 years old in good health. The specimen was blood.

CDR3 sequence reads: CASSGGTQETQYF. CDR3 nucleotide sequence: TGCGCCAGCAGCGGCGGGACACAAGAGACCCAGTACTTC. The chain links TRBV5-1 to TRBJ2-5; either TRBD1 or TRBD2 may fit D (6 bases each). CDR3 length: 13 residues. V lost 4 bases and J 2 bases, leaving 9 bases between the germline ends. In germline, CDR1 is SGHRS, CDR2 YFSETQ.